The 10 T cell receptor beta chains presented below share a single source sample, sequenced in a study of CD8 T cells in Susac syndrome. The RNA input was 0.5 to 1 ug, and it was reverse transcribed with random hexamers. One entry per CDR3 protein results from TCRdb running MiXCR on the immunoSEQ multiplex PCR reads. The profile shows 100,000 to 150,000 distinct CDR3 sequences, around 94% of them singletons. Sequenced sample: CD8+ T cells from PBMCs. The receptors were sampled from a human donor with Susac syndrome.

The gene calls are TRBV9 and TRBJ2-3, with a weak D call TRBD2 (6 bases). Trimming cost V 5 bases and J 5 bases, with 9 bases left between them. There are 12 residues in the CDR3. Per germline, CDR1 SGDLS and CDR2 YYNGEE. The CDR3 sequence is CASRKGGDTQYF. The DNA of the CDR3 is TGTGCCAGCAGGAAGGGAGGAGATACGCAGTATTTT.

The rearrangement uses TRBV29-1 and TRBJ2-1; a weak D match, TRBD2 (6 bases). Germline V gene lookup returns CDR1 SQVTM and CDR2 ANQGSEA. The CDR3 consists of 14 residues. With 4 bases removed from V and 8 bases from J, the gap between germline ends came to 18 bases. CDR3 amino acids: CSVVRAAGQHEQFF. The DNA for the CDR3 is TGCAGCGTTGTTCGGGCAGCGGGCCAACATGAGCAGTTCTTC.

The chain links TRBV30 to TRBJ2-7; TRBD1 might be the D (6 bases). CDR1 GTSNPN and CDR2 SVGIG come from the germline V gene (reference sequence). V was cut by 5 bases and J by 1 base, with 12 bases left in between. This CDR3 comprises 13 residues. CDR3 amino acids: CAWATGSSYEQYF. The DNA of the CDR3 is TGTGCCTGGGCAACAGGGTCTTCCTACGAGCAGTACTTC.

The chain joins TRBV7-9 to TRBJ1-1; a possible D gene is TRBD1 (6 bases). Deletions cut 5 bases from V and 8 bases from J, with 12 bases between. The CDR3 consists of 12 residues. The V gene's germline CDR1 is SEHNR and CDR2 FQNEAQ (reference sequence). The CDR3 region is CASSLDRQEAFF. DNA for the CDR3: TGTGCCAGCAGCCTCGACAGGCAAGAAGCTTTCTTT.

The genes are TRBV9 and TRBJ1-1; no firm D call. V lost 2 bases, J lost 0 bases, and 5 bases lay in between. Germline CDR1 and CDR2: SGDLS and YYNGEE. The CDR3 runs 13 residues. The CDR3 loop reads CASSVHMNTEAFF. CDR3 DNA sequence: TGTGCCAGCAGCGTTCATATGAACACTGAAGCTTTCTTT.

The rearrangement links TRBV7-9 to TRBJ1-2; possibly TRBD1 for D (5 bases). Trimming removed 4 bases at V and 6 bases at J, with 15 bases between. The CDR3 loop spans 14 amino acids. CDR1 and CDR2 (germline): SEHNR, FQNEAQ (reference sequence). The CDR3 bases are TGTGCCAGCAGCTCCCCGGTGCAGGGCGATGGCTACACCTTC. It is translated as CASSSPVQGDGYTF.

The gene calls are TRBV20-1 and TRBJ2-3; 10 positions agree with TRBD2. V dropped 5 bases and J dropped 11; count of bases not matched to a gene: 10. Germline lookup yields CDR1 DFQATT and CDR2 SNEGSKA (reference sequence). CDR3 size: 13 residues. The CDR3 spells CSAGPSGGAVQYF. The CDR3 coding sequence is TGCAGTGCTGGGCCGAGCGGGGGGGCCGTGCAGTATTTT.

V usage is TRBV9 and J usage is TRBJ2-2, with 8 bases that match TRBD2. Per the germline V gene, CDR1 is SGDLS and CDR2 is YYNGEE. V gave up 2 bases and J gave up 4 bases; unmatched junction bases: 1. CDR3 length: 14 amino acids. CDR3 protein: CASSVGGGTGELFF. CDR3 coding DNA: TGTGCCAGCAGCGTCGGGGGGGGCACCGGGGAGCTGTTTTTT.

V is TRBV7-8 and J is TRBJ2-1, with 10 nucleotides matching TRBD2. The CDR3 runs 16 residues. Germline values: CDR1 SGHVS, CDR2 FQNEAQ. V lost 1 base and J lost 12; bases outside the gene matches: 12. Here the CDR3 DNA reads TGTGCCAGCAGCTTAGGGACTAGCGGTATGGATCTCGGGCAGTTCTTC. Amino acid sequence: CASSLGTSGMDLGQFF. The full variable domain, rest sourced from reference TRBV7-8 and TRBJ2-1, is GAGVSQSPRYKVAKRGQDVALRCDPISGHVSLFWYQQALGQGPEFLTYFQNEAQLDKSGLPSDRFFAERPEGSVSTLKIQRTQQEDSAVYLCASSLGTSGMDLGQFFGPGTRLTVL.

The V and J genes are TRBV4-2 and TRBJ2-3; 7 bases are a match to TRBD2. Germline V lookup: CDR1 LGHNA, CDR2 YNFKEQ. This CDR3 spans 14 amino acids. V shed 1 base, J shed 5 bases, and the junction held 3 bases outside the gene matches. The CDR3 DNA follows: TGTGCCAGCAGCCAAGCGGGGGGAGGAGATACGCAGTATTTT. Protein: CASSQAGGGDTQYF.